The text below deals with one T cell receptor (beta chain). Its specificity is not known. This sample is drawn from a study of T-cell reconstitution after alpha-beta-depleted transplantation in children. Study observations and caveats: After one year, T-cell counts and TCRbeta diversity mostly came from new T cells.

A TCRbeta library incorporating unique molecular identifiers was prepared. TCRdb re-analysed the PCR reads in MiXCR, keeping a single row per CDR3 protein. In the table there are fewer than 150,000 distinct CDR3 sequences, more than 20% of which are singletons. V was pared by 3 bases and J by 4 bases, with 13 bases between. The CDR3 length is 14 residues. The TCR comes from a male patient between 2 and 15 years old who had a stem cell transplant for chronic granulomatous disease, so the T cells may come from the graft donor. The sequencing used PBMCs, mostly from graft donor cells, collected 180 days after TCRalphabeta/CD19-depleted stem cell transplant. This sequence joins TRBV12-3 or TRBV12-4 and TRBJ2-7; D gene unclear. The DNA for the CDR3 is TGTGCCAGCAGTTTTACGGGTAAACAGTACGAGCAGTACTTC. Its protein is CASSFTGKQYEQYF.